This is a list of T cell receptor beta chains from one sample in a study of T cell repertoires in cytomegalovirus infection. TCRdb re-analysed the reads in MiXCR, keeping a single row per CDR3 protein. The sample consists of about 360,000 distinct CDR3 sequences, roughly 34% of them appearing once. No antigen has been assigned to these receptors. The source material was cultured PBMCs, sampled from culture after CMV antigen stimulation. The origin of the receptors is a human donor in good health (CMV status not recorded). Some clones in this sample may be carry-over from other donors' samples. CDR3s include the opening cysteine and the closing phenylalanine or tryptophan. D genes are given only for firm matches. Some rows mark clone size as missing; the rest say once, few, many or name a class of expanded clone.

>-|-|15|TRBV20-1|TRBJ1-2
TGCAGTGCTTCACGCCCGGGGTCACCAAATTATGGCTACACCTTC
CSASRPGSPNYGYTF
>few|-|15|TRBV7-9|TRBJ2-5
TGTGCCAGCAGCTCGGATCGGACACGGCGGGAGACCCAGTACTTC
CASSSDRTRRETQYF
>-|TRBD2|16|TRBV6-5|TRBJ2-7
TGTGCCAGCAGTTACTCGGGACTAGCGATCTCCTACGAGCAGTACTTC
CASSYSGLAISYEQYF
>few|-|14|TRBV6-5|TRBJ1-2
TGTGCCAGCAGTTACCGTCTGGGGGGCCAAGGCTACACCTTC
CASSYRLGGQGYTF
>few|-|15|TRBV5-1|TRBJ1-5
TGCGCCAGCAGTAGGGGGGTAGGGAGCAATCAGCCCCAGCATTTT
CASSRGVGSNQPQHF
>-|-|12|TRBV6-1|TRBJ2-1
TGTGCCATTAGGGGGACGGGAAGTGAGCAGTTCTTC
CAIRGTGSEQFF
>many|-|15|TRBV7-7|TRBJ2-1
TGTGCCAGCAGCCCGAATTTCGGGACCCAAAATGAGCAGTTCTTC
CASSPNFGTQNEQFF
>-|-|14|TRBV5-6|TRBJ2-1
TGTGCCAGCAGCCCGGGACCCCTAATGGGTGAGCAGTTCTTC
CASSPGPLMGEQFF
>few|-|14|TRBV7-8|TRBJ1-1
TGTGCCAGCAGCTTAGGTCGGGGTGACACTGAAGCTTTCTTT
CASSLGRGDTEAFF
>few|TRBD1|16|TRBV11-3|TRBJ2-3
TGTGCCAGCAGCCCATCACAGGGGGGTGACACAGATACGCAGTATTTT
CASSPSQGGDTDTQYF
>many|TRBD2|16|TRBV7-2|TRBJ2-1
TGTGCCAGCAGCCGGGCTAGCGGGAGAAATGACAATGAGCAGTTCTTC
CASSRASGRNDNEQFF
>many|TRBD2|14|TRBV7-2|TRBJ2-1
TGTGCCAGCAGCTTAGCACCTAGCGGGAATGAGCAGTTCTTC
CASSLAPSGNEQFF
>once|-|13|TRBV18|TRBJ2-5
TGTGCCAGCGGGGACACCCTAAAAGAGACCCAGTACTTC
CASGDTLKETQYF
>few|-|13|TRBV28|TRBJ2-2
TGTGCCAGCAGGGCCTCGAACACCGGGGAGCTGTTTTTT
CASRASNTGELFF
>-|-|13|TRBV5-6|TRBJ1-3
TGTGCCAGCAGCAGTTATGGAGGAAACACCATATATTTT
CASSSYGGNTIYF
>few|-|13|TRBV19|TRBJ2-3
TGTGCCAGTACTGGGCGATACACAGATACGCAGTATTTT
CASTGRYTDTQYF
>few|-|15|TRBV7-2|TRBJ1-2
TGTGCCAGCAGCTTAGCGCCCCGTCTGAACTATGGCTACACCTTC
CASSLAPRLNYGYTF
>-|-|19|TRBV4-1|TRBJ1-2
TGCGCCAGCAGCCAAGATACGTCAGGGGCGCCTTTAGCTAACTATGGCTACACCTTC
CASSQDTSGAPLANYGYTF
>-|TRBD2|20|TRBV6-2/TRBV6-3|TRBJ2-7
TGTGCCAGCAGTTACTCCGCCCGACTAGCGGGAGGGTACCGACCCGACGAGCAGTACTTC
CASSYSARLAGGYRPDEQYF
>-|-|14|TRBV12-3/TRBV12-4|TRBJ2-1
TGTGCCAGCAGTCGGGGACCCCACGGCTATGAGCAGTTCTTC
CASSRGPHGYEQFF
>-|TRBD2|14|TRBV2|TRBJ2-1
TGTGCCAGCTACAGGACGGGACTAGCGCGAGGACAGTTCTTC
CASYRTGLARGQFF
>-|TRBD2|13|TRBV7-2|TRBJ2-1
TGTGCCAGCAGCTCAGAACGGGAGGGAGAGCAGTTCTTC
CASSSEREGEQFF
>-|-|17|TRBV6-8|TRBJ2-3
TGTGCCAGCAGTTACTCGTATGGCGGCCCCGGCACAGATACGCAGTATTTT
CASSYSYGGPGTDTQYF
>many|-|14|TRBV7-2|TRBJ1-3
TGTGCCAGCAGCTTGACATTCTCTGGAAACACCATATATTTT
CASSLTFSGNTIYF
>-|TRBD2|16|TRBV11-2|TRBJ2-7
TGTGCCAGCAGCTCAACCCTATACAGCGGGAGGGTCGAGCAGTACTTC
CASSSTLYSGRVEQYF
>-|-|15|TRBV28|TRBJ2-7
TGTGCCAGCAGCTCTACCGGCGTAGCGACCTACGAGCAGTACTTC
CASSSTGVATYEQYF
>-|-|12|TRBV29-1|TRBJ2-7
TGCAGCGTTGCTTCGGGAGTTAACGAGCAGTACTTC
CSVASGVNEQYF
>-|TRBD1|14|TRBV20-1|TRBJ1-6
TGCAGTGCCGATCCGGGACAGGGGAATTCACCCCTCCACTTT
CSADPGQGNSPLHF
>medium-sized|TRBD2|15|TRBV7-2|TRBJ2-5
TGTGCCAGCAGCTTACTAGCGGGAGGGGCAGAGACCCAGTACTTC
CASSLLAGGAETQYF
>-|-|14|TRBV19|TRBJ1-2
TGTGCCAGTAGTGCCGACAGCACAGGCTATGGCTACACCTTC
CASSADSTGYGYTF
>once|-|15|TRBV27|TRBJ2-3
TGTGCCAGCAGTTTCGCTAGCTGGGCCACAGATACGCAGTATTTT
CASSFASWATDTQYF
>-|TRBD1|10|TRBV19|TRBJ1-2
TGTGCCAGTAGTGGACAGGTCTACACCTTC
CASSGQVYTF
>-|TRBD1|15|TRBV15|TRBJ2-4
TGTGCCACCCGGGACAGGGGCGTCGCCAAAAACATTCAGTACTTC
CATRDRGVAKNIQYF
>few|-|17|TRBV18|TRBJ1-6
TGTGCCAGCTCACCATCGAGGGGAACCAGCTATAATTCACCCCTCCACTTT
CASSPSRGTSYNSPLHF
>many|-|14|TRBV7-2|TRBJ2-5
TGTGCCAGCAGCTTTAACGAGGGGCGAGAGACCCAGTACTTC
CASSFNEGRETQYF
>-|-|18|TRBV29-1|TRBJ2-1
TGCAGCGTTGAAGCCATGGCCAAGCGCCAGAGCTCCTACAATGAGCAGTTCTTC
CSVEAMAKRQSSYNEQFF
>-|-|13|TRBV9|TRBJ2-2
TGTGCCAGCAGCGTAGATCTCGCCGGGGAGCTGTTTTTT
CASSVDLAGELFF
>-|TRBD2|18|TRBV28|TRBJ2-5
TGTGCCAGCAGTTTAACTCTAGCGGGAGGGGGGGCCCAAGAGACCCAGTACTTC
CASSLTLAGGGAQETQYF
>few|-|13|TRBV7-2|TRBJ2-7
TGTGCCAGCAGCCCTAAACAGGGTAACGAGCAGTACTTC
CASSPKQGNEQYF
>-|-|14|TRBV2|TRBJ1-5
TGTGCCAGCAGTGGGGGGCAGAGTTTTCAGCCCCAGCATTTT
CASSGGQSFQPQHF
>large|-|15|TRBV28|TRBJ1-5
TGTGCCAGCAGTCTGCTCAGGGTTTTAGGTGCGCCCCAGCATTTT
CASSLLRVLGAPQHF
>-|-|14|TRBV9|TRBJ1-1
TGTGCCAGCAGCGTAGTAGGGCAGGGCCTTGAAGCTTTCTTT
CASSVVGQGLEAFF
>-|-|18|TRBV4-1|TRBJ2-4
TGCGCCAGCAGCCAAGTCCCCGCCGGACCACTAGCCAAAAACATTCAGTACTTC
CASSQVPAGPLAKNIQYF
>few|TRBD2|15|TRBV7-8|TRBJ2-1
TGTGCCAGCAGCCCGACTAGCGGGAGAGAGAAAGAGCAGTTCTTC
CASSPTSGREKEQFF
>-|TRBD1|16|TRBV28|TRBJ2-3
TGTGCCAGCAGTAAACGGACAGGGGCGATCACAGATACGCAGTATTTT
CASSKRTGAITDTQYF
>few|-|12|TRBV29-1|TRBJ2-5
TGCAGCGTTGAGGGTTCTGGACAGACCCAGTACTTC
CSVEGSGQTQYF
>few|TRBD2|13|TRBV13|TRBJ2-7
TGTGCCAGCAGCTTGACTAGCGGGATTGTGCAGTACTTC
CASSLTSGIVQYF
>-|-|12|TRBV20-1|TRBJ2-5
TGCAGTGCTAGACAGGCCCAAGAGACCCAGTACTTC
CSARQAQETQYF
>few|-|18|TRBV4-1|TRBJ1-1
TGCGCCAGCAGCCCCCCTGGGGATAGGGCGGATACGAACACTGAAGCTTTCTTT
CASSPPGDRADTNTEAFF
>-|TRBD1|13|TRBV27|TRBJ1-2
TGTGCCAGCAGTTTCGCGGGACAGGCTGGCTACACCTTC
CASSFAGQAGYTF